Listed here are 28 T cell receptor beta chains from one sample, sequenced in a study of tumor and adjacent non-tumor tissue in lung cancer. This sample's RNA came from whole unsorted tissue. The library came from three nested PCR rounds adapted from ARM-PCR protocols. TCRdb redid the calling of the multiplex PCR reads with MiXCR, one entry per CDR3 protein. The sample records some 78,000 distinct CDR3 sequences, roughly 80% being singletons. Sample: lung tumor tissue. These receptors were obtained from a woman aged 45 to 65 with non-small cell lung cancer.

About this clonotype itself: This likely comes from a read error, as the CDR3 has no conserved phenylalanine or tryptophan at its end. The V call is TRBV10-2, the J call TRBJ1-1; D remains unclear. Germline assignment: CDR1 WSHSY and CDR2 SAAADI. CDR3 length: 12 amino acids. The CDR3: CASTDPNTEAFI. The DNA for the CDR3 is TGCGCCAGCACGGACCCGAACACCGAAGCTTTCATT.

In the case of this clonotype: The junction shows a germline mismatch at one end, possibly a read error. The chain joins TRBV5-5 to TRBJ1-5; D is unclear. The CDR3 is made up of 14 amino acids. Germline assignment: CDR1 SGHKS and CDR2 YYEKEE (reference sequence). The CDR3 nucleotides read TGTGCCAGCAGCGGGCGGGGTTTCGACCAGCCCCAGCATTTC. Residues: CASSGRGFDQPQHF.

A note on this clonotype: A junction boundary mismatches the germline segment, possibly from a read error. The chain recombines TRBV20-1 with TRBJ2-2; 15 nucleotides match TRBD2. This CDR3 comprises 17 residues. Germline loops: CDR1 DFQATT, CDR2 SNEGSKA (reference sequence). CDR3 bases: TGCAATGCACCGGGACTAGCGGGAGGTCGAGACACCGTGGAGCTGTTTTTT. As protein: CNAPGLAGGRDTVELFF.

This clonotype was observed at least ten times. The chain joins TRBV7-9 to TRBJ1-1; no clear D. Trimming pared 1 base from V and 6 bases from J, leaving 12 bases between. The CDR3 has 14 amino acids. Germline CDR1 and CDR2: SEHNR and FQNEAQ (reference sequence). The CDR3 DNA reads as TGTGCCAGCAGCTTAGAGTCTCGATGGGCTGAAGCTTTCTTT. Translated, it gives CASSLESRWAEAFF.

The chain links TRBV29-1 to TRBJ2-7, with a possible D match to TRBD2 (6 bases). Trimming left V 6 bases short and J 9 bases short, with 21 bases between. CDR1 and CDR2 from the germline V gene are SQVTM and ANQGSEA. The CDR3 totals 13 residues. The CDR3 DNA sequence: TGCAGCGTGCGGCGGGATACCTCCTATGTGCAGTACTTC. Amino acid sequence: CSVRRDTSYVQYF.

With regard to this clonotype: One junction end disagrees with the germline gene, perhaps due to a read error. The genes are TRBV6-1 and TRBJ2-6; possibly TRBD1 for D (5 bases). The germline gives CDR1 MNHNS, CDR2 SASEGT. The CDR3 covers 18 residues. The CDR3 spells CASSEVAGAKSGANVLTF. The CDR3 nucleotides read TGTGCCAGCAGTGAAGTAGCAGGAGCCAAGTCTGGGGCCAACGTCCTCACTTTC.

In regard to this clonotype: A much larger clone is a single base away; this may be a read error. The V call is TRBV4-1, the J call TRBJ2-5, with D perhaps assigned TRBD1 or TRBD2 (5 bases each). Germline CDR1 MGHRA, CDR2 YSYEKL. The CDR3 has 13 amino acids. The DNA of the CDR3 is TGCATCAGCAGCGCCCCTGGGGGAGAGACCCAGTACTTC. This sequence encodes CISSAPGGETQYF.

Details on this clonotype: Since no conserved phenylalanine or tryptophan closes the CDR3, a read error is the likely cause. V and J are TRBV24-1 and TRBJ2-3; D ambiguous. V was shortened by 7 bases and J by 1 base, with 17 bases between the two germline ends. The CDR3 covers 16 residues. Per the germline V gene, CDR1 is KGHDR and CDR2 is SFDVKD. The CDR3 DNA is TGTGCCACCAGAGACACGACTGCTAAGGGCACAGATACGCAGTATTTA. It yields the protein CATRDTTAKGTDTQYL.

The table lists this clonotype with many counts. This sequence joins TRBV20-1 and TRBJ2-7; perhaps TRBD2 as D (5 bases). V dropped 0 bases and J dropped 2 bases, with 11 bases sitting between them. CDR3 size: 14 residues. CDR1 and CDR2 from the germline V gene are DFQATT and SNEGSKA (reference sequence). The CDR3 coding sequence is TGCAGTGCTAGAGAGTATGGACTTGCCTACGAGCAGTACTTC. Translated, it gives CSAREYGLAYEQYF.

This clonotype was counted many times. The rearrangement uses TRBV6-6 and TRBJ2-1; D ambiguous. The CDR3 spans 15 residues. Trimming took off 0 bases at V and 5 bases at J, with 11 bases between the two ends. Germline CDR1 reads MNHNY; CDR2 reads SVGAGI (reference sequence). CDR3 in amino acids: CASSYSTVSHNEQFF. The CDR3, as DNA: TGTGCCAGCAGTTACTCGACGGTCAGTCACAATGAGCAGTTCTTC.

The CDR3 loop reads CAISFYGTVRPEYNEQFF. CDR3 bases: TGTGCTATCAGCTTCTATGGGACTGTCCGGCCCGAGTACAATGAGCAGTTCTTC. The V and J genes are TRBV5-6 and TRBJ2-1; D is possibly TRBD2 (6 bases). Germline CDR1 and CDR2: SGHDT and YYEEEE. The CDR3 loop spans 18 amino acids. Based on the CDR3 plus reference TRBV5-6 and TRBJ2-1, the full variable domain is DAGVTQSPTHLIKTRGQQVTLRCSPKSGHDTVSWYQQALGQGPQFIFQYYEEEERQRGNFPDRFSGHQFPNYSSELNVNALLLGDSALYLCAISFYGTVRPEYNEQFFGPGTRLTVL.

Worth noting for this clonotype: One base away lies a much larger clone, so this may be a sequencing read error. The CDR3 nucleotides read TGTGCCAGCCTGACATACTACGAGCAGTACTTC. It is translated as CASLTYYEQYF. V gene TRBV2 combines with J gene TRBJ2-7; D is unresolved. Trimming stripped 8 bases from V and 3 bases from J, with 8 bases between. The CDR3 is 11 residues long. CDR1 and CDR2 from the germline V gene are SNHLY and FYNNEI.

This clonotype was recorded a few times. V gene TRBV20-1 combines with J gene TRBJ2-2, with D perhaps TRBD2 (5 bases). Germline V gene data show CDR1 as DFQATT and CDR2 as SNEGSKA (reference sequence). The CDR3 consists of 14 residues. V shed 3 bases and J shed 6 bases, with 14 bases lying between them. CDR3 sequence: CSASPSGSSGELFF. In DNA, the CDR3 is TGCAGTGCTAGTCCTAGTGGGAGTTCCGGGGAGCTGTTTTTT.

About this clonotype itself: Germline is not matched at one junction end, which may reflect a read error. The rearrangement links TRBV7-3 to TRBJ2-5; D may be TRBD2 (5 bases). This CDR3 is built from 13 residues. Per germline, CDR1 SGHTA and CDR2 FQGTGA. In nucleotides, the CDR3 is TGTGCCAACAGCTTACTAGGAGGAGAGACCCAGTACTTC. The encoded protein is CANSLLGGETQYF.

This clonotype was detected a few times. With a much larger clone just one base away, this may be a read error. V usage is TRBV7-9 and J usage is TRBJ2-3; 7 positions match TRBD2. Germline V gene lookup returns CDR1 SEHNR and CDR2 FQNEAQ (reference sequence). This CDR3 has 14 residues. The CDR3 protein is CANSAGVGTDTQYF. The CDR3 DNA reads as TGTGCCAACAGCGCGGGAGTGGGTACAGATACGCAGTATTTT.

On this clonotype: A much more abundant neighbour one base away suggests this may be a read error. The chain carries TRBV29-1 and TRBJ2-3; 7 nucleotides match TRBD2. The CDR3 contains 15 residues. V trimming: 2 bases; J trimming: 2 bases; junction bases outside the gene matches: 7. Looked up from germline, CDR1 is SQVTM and CDR2 is ANQGSEA. The CDR3 DNA reads TGCAGCGTTGAAACGGGGGGAATCCACACAGATACGCAGTATTTT. Translated, it gives CSVETGGIHTDTQYF.

Turning to this clonotype: The junction differs from germline at one of its ends, possibly a read error. This chain links TRBV12-3 or TRBV12-4 with TRBJ2-1, with D possibly TRBD1 on 5 matching bases. The length of the CDR3 is 14 residues. The CDR3: CASRRTSSHNEQFF. CDR3 coding DNA: TGTGCCAGCAGAAGGACAAGCTCCCACAATGAGCAGTTCTTC.

This rearrangement joins TRBV20-1 to TRBJ2-7; 10 positions agree with TRBD2. The CDR3 runs to 19 residues. With 2 bases clipped from V and 11 bases from J, the junction kept 27 bases outside the gene matches. Germline V gene data show CDR1 as DFQATT and CDR2 as SNEGSKA (reference sequence). The CDR3 sequence is CSARTYRGPAGGPSYEEYF. The CDR3 DNA is TGCAGTGCTAGAACCTATCGGGGACCAGCGGGAGGGCCGTCCTACGAAGAGTACTTC.

This clonotype was detected ten times or more. This chain's CDR3 is CSVERTGGLRTMNTEAFF. DNA for the CDR3: TGCAGCGTTGAACGGACAGGGGGCCTAAGAACCATGAACACTGAAGCTTTCTTT. J is TRBJ1-1 and V is TRBV29-1; TRBD1 agrees at 11 bases. The V gene end was trimmed by 2 bases and the J gene end by 0 bases; junction bases not matched to a gene: 11. The CDR3 is 18 residues long. Per the germline V gene, CDR1 is SQVTM and CDR2 is ANQGSEA.

There are many counts of this clonotype. The chain is built from TRBV30 and TRBJ2-1, with D possibly TRBD1 on 5 matching bases. The CDR3 consists of 11 residues. The germline CDR1 and CDR2 sequences are GTSNPN and SVGIG (reference sequence). The V and J ends lost 0 bases and 10 bases respectively, with 7 bases between them. The CDR3 is CAWSVGPEQFF. Written as DNA, the CDR3 is TGTGCCTGGAGTGTGGGGCCAGAGCAGTTCTTC.

The chain links TRBV29-1 to TRBJ1-1; unclear D gene. The V end was cut by 4 bases, the J end by 0 bases, with 9 bases between. Germline CDR1 SQVTM, CDR2 ANQGSEA. This CDR3 is built from 13 residues. In DNA, the CDR3 is TGCAGCGTTGGTGGCGCGCTGAACACTGAAGCTTTCTTT. As protein: CSVGGALNTEAFF.

Note on this clonotype: Lacking the conserved final phenylalanine or tryptophan, this CDR3 likely reflects a read error. The genes are TRBV20-1 and TRBJ2-1, with D tentatively TRBD2 (6 bases). CDR3 size: 12 residues. Germline V gene lookup returns CDR1 DFQATT and CDR2 SNEGSKA (reference sequence). Trimming removed 6 bases at V and 6 bases at J, with 12 bases between. The CDR3 region is CSASDGGNEQFP. The CDR3 DNA reads as TGCAGTGCATCGGACGGGGGCAATGAGCAGTTCCCC.

This clonotype was found many times. This rearrangement joins TRBV29-1 to TRBJ2-1; D is possibly TRBD2 (5 bases). The V end lost 3 bases, the J end lost 0 bases, and 18 bases lay between the germline ends. Germline assignment: CDR1 SQVTM and CDR2 ANQGSEA. The CDR3 runs 17 residues. CDR3 sequence: CSVEYTGRGSSYNEQFF. In nucleotides, the CDR3 is TGCAGCGTTGAGTATACGGGTCGGGGTAGCTCCTACAATGAGCAGTTCTTC.

With regard to this clonotype: A junction end diverges from the germline sequence, so it may reflect a read error. The chain uses TRBV20-1 and TRBJ2-1; the match to TRBD2 covers 9 bases. There are 13 residues in the CDR3. CDR1 and CDR2 (germline): DFQATT, SNEGSKA (reference sequence). CDR3 DNA sequence: TGCAGCGCGATTAGCGGGAGTCACAATGAGCAGATCTTC. This sequence encodes CSAISGSHNEQIF.

This clonotype was observed many times. This rearrangement joins TRBV20-1 to TRBJ2-5, with 7 bases aligning to TRBD1. CDR1 is DFQATT, CDR2 SNEGSKA, per germline (reference sequence). CDR3 length: 15 amino acids. The junction had 12 bases not matched to a gene; V was cut back by 6 bases and J by 2 bases. The CDR3 DNA reads as TGCAGTGCCAAGGATGTGACAGGGCAGCAAGAGACCCAGTACTTC. Translation gives CSAKDVTGQQETQYF.

The gene calls are TRBV29-1 and TRBJ2-6; a weak D match, TRBD2 (6 bases). Trimming shortened V by 7 bases and J by 5 bases, and 21 bases separated the two germline ends. This CDR3 is built from 16 residues. Germline CDR1 is SQVTM and CDR2 is ANQGSEA. Written as DNA, the CDR3 is TGCAGCGCTTCGGTCCTCGGGAGTTCTAGGGCCAACGTCCTGACTTTC. This sequence encodes CSASVLGSSRANVLTF.

J is TRBJ2-7 and V is TRBV28; D may be TRBD1 (6 bases). The CDR3 covers 12 residues. Trimming stripped 10 bases from V and 5 bases from J, with 15 bases between. Germline CDR1 and CDR2: MDHEN and SYDVKM. Here the CDR3 reads CANMNTGNEQYF. CDR3 coding DNA: TGTGCCAACATGAATACAGGGAACGAGCAGTACTTC.

The chain couples TRBV10-3 to TRBJ2-1; 7 bases agree with TRBD2. The length of the CDR3 is 14 residues. Germline V lookup: CDR1 ENHRY, CDR2 SYGVKD. The CDR3 sequence: CDISSSGENNEQFF. DNA of the CDR3: TGTGACATTAGTTCTAGCGGTGAAAACAATGAGCAGTTCTTC.